This TCR beta chain appears in the sequencing data of a study of cytomegalovirus exposure and HLA in healthy donors. The CDR3 is 15 residues long. Trimming pared 8 bases from V and 6 bases from J, leaving 23 bases between. Germline-derived CDR1 and CDR2 are LNHNV and YYDKDF (reference sequence). The PCR used 60 Vbeta and 13 Jbeta primers. Generated by immunoSEQ multiplex PCR, the TCRdb table keeps only in-frame clones and is missing some. This table has some 100,000 clones, approximately 71% appearing once. This clonotype was obtained from a woman aged 18-29 years in good health and CMV-seropositive. This rearrangement joins TRBV15 to TRBJ2-7; D is perhaps TRBD2 (5 bases). The specimen was PBMCs. The CDR3 loop is CATRSTDSTSLEQYF. For the CDR3, the DNA is TGTGCCACCCGGTCTACGGACTCGACTTCTCTCGAGCAGTACTTC.